This T cell receptor (beta chain) was captured by sequencing in a study of response to subunit inactivated influenza vaccine. Study outcomes and limitations: New T cells are recruited in small numbers by each seasonal influenza vaccination, according to the authors' suggestion.

TCRdb reprocessed the RT-PCR reads via MiXCR and lists one record per CDR3 protein. The sample lists fewer than 250,000 distinct CDR3 sequences, 13% to 15% occurring once. V was trimmed by 5 bases and J by 0 bases, leaving 13 bases between them. Germline V CDR1 and CDR2: MNHEY, SVGEGT. This CDR3 is built from 16 residues. Regarding this clonotype: The antigen remains unidentified.

The origin of this receptor is a man aged 45-60 years who received an inactivated influenza vaccine. The chain uses TRBV6-2 or TRBV6-3 and TRBJ2-2; no definite D call. The sequencing here drew on CD8+ T cells sorted from PBMCs, taken less than 6 days after vaccination. For the CDR3, the DNA is TGTGCCAGCAGTCGCCACGCCTATTCGAACACCGGGGAGCTGTTTTTT. Translated: CASSRHAYSNTGELFF.